This T cell receptor (beta chain) stems from a study of T cell responses to AZD1222 COVID-19 vaccine. As for this clone: The antigen is not known. The identical CDR3 is also encoded by other nucleotide sequences in the sample.

This table comes from immunoSEQ multiplex PCR, and its TCRdb copy is limited to in-frame clones, with some not included. The sample lists about 150,000 clones; around 91% were seen once. Study results and limitations: Nearly half of spike-specific TCRs reportedly target unmutated variant regions. Scientists sampled the repertoires only once the peak T cell response had passed. Spike-specific TCR breadth and depth rose after two AZD1222 doses. White British donors predominated, females outnumbered males, and clonal diversity was possibly underestimated.

V shed 2 bases and J shed 3 bases, with 11 bases lying between them. In germline, CDR1 is SGDLS, CDR2 YYNGEE. The CDR3 totals 14 residues. Sample: peripheral blood, taken 28 days after the second AZD1222 dose. This receptor was obtained from an adult who received the AZD1222 COVID-19 vaccine. This chain connects TRBV9 to TRBJ1-1; the D gene is possibly TRBD1 (5 bases). CDR3 residues: CASSVRGGDTEAFF. Written as DNA, the CDR3 is TGTGCCAGCAGCGTTCGCGGGGGGGACACTGAAGCTTTCTTT.